The present TCR beta chain was sequenced within a study of T-cell memory formation after mild COVID-19 (dated by TCRdb to the early 2020s). The study in broad terms: TCR sequence clusters from the two donors were found to be largely donor specific. Longitudinal TCRalpha and TCRbeta repertoire sequencing tracked T-cell clones expanding and contracting after mild COVID-19 in a couple of donors. Two young, previously healthy adult volunteers, one female and one male, were included in the cohort.

Sequencer: Illumina NovaSeq 6000. Using 5'RACE with constant-segment primers, TCRalpha and TCRbeta cDNA libraries were constructed, with sample barcodes and unique molecular identifiers added in the process. Trizol reagent was used to extract RNA from every sample. Library amplification was performed in two PCR steps, and a second sample barcode and Illumina TruSeq adapters were introduced in the second step. Libraries were sequenced on an Illumina NovaSeq with 2 x 150 bp paired-end reads. As for the original processing: Reads were demultiplexed and collapsed into UMI-guided consensus sequences with migec v1.2.7. Using mixcr v2.1.11, the UMI consensuses were aligned to TRA and TRB V and J templates and assembled into clonotypes. A clonotype was counted as expanded or contracted only if both edgeR and NoisET called the change significant, with noise models trained on biological replicates. edgeR calls used a false discovery rate-adjusted p below 0.01 and a log2 fold-change threshold of 1. PCA with hierarchical clustering of max-normalized trajectories of the 1000 most abundant clonotypes was used as exploratory dynamics analysis. Separately sequenced CD4+ and CD8+ repertoires were used to assign a CD4 or CD8 phenotype to each responding clone. The public sequencing data were trimmed at Q25 with fastp and processed into clonotypes with MiXCR by TCRdb, which kept only in-frame beta chains. Each entry merges the rows of one CDR3 protein and shows their most common DNA and genes. The V and J calls shown here were made by TCRdb, not taken from the authors' results. Within this sample are a few hundred thousand distinct CDR3 sequences, with 20% to 25% of them counted one time only. The ten most abundant clones make up 21% of the sample.

Details on this clonotype: The specificity of this receptor is unknown. Per-nucleotide qualities are absent, and no much larger clonotype sits a single base away.

Ficoll-Paque density gradient centrifugation was the method used to isolate PBMCs. What the study reported, not specific to this receptor: Only a couple of mild cases were covered in the study, and larger cohorts including severe cases with pre-infection samples were considered necessary. Contracting CD4+ clones were located mainly in the CM and EM memory subsets, whereas CD8+ clones were found to be enriched in EMRA. Some responding clones were detected in pre-infection memory, which suggested that pre-existing cross-reactive memory T cells had joined the SARS-CoV-2 response. Balanced CD4/CD8 phenotypes were observed for clones contracting from day 15 to 85, whereas a bias towards CD4+ was observed for a second wave of clones expanding from day 15 to 37. SARS-CoV-2 specificity was not confirmed for the second-wave clones peaking on day 37.

Sequencing was performed on PBMCs or a T cell subset sorted from them (not recorded which). The source of this sequence is a man aged 18 to 29 who had mild COVID-19 (a few samples of this study predate the infection). The sample titles of this study are shuffled in the database, so cell type and time point are left out; the donor was told from shared clones.

The CDR3 is CASSSSGSTNTGELFF. The sequenced DNA is TGTGCCAGCAGCTCGAGCGGGAGCACGAACACCGGGGAGCTGTTTTTT. Recombination joined TRBV7-2 with TRBJ2-2, and TRBD2 aligns with 8 junction nucleotides. Trimming removed 4 bases from V and 0 bases from J; the gene matches leave 4 bases unexplained. CDR1 and CDR2 (SGHTA, FQGNSA) derive from the germline V gene. The CDR3 runs 16 residues from the cysteine to the phenylalanine. CDR3 DNA is the only sequence kept; it has 48 bases, read in frame from the first base.